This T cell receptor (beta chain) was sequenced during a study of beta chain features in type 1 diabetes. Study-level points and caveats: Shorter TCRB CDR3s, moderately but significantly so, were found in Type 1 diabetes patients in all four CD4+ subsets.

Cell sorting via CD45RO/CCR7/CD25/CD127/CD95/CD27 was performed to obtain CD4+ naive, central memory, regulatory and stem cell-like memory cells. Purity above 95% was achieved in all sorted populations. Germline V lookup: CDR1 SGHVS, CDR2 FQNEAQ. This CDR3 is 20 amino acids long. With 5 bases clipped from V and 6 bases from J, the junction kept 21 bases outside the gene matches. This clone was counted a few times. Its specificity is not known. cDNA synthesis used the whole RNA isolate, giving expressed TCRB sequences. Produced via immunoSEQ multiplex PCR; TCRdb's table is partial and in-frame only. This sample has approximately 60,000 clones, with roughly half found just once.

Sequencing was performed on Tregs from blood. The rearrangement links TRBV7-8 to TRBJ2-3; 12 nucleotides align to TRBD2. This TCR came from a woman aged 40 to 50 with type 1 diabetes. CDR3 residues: CASSEPGLAGSKGFVDTQYF. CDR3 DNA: TGTGCCAGCAGCGAACCGGGACTAGCGGGTAGCAAGGGGTTTGTGGATACGCAGTATTTT.